This T cell receptor beta chain is drawn from a study of T cell responses to AZD1222 COVID-19 vaccine. Method: immunoSEQ multiplex PCR; TCRdb's copy keeps in-frame clones and lacks some. The table lists about 180,000 clones, roughly nine tenths of them singletons. The clonotype originates from an adult in good health. This specimen was peripheral blood, taken on day 0 of AZD1222 vaccination.

CDR3 DNA sequence: TGTGCCAGCAGGATCCCAGGGAGGGGCGCGGGGAACACTGAAGCTTTCTTT. This translates into CASRIPGRGAGNTEAFF. V usage is TRBV11-2 and J usage is TRBJ1-1; a weak D match, TRBD1 (5 bases). V was trimmed by 6 bases and J by 1 base, leaving 21 bases between them. The CDR3 extends over 17 amino acids. Germline CDR1 is SGHAT and CDR2 is FQNNGV. The full variable domain, with the rest looked up from reference TRBV11-2 and TRBJ1-1, is EAGVAQSPRYKIIEKRQSVAFWCNPISGHATLYWYQQILGQGPKLLIQFQNNGVVDDSQLPKDRFSAERLKGVDSTLKIQPAKLEDSAVYLCASRIPGRGAGNTEAFFGQGTRLTVV.